Presented here are 9 T cell receptor beta chains from one specimen sequenced in a study of blood T cell repertoires in COVID-19. Data came from immunoSEQ multiplex PCR; TCRdb stores just in-frame clones and leaves some out. The data hold 470,000 or so clones, with nearly 90% observed a single time. Material for sequencing was PBMCs or T cells enriched from blood (not recorded which). These receptors all come from a young woman with acute COVID-19.

Here the CDR3 DNA reads TGTGCCAGCAGTCCCACGGGGAGCTACGAGCAGTACTTC. Its translation: CASSPTGSYEQYF. The gene calls are TRBV3-1 (or the pseudogene TRBV3-2) and TRBJ2-7, with a weak D call TRBD2 (5 bases). Trimming removed 6 bases at V and 3 bases at J, with 12 bases between. CDR1 and CDR2 from the germline V gene are LGHDT and YNNKEL (reference sequence). The CDR3 is 13 amino acids.

This sequence joins TRBV11-2 and TRBJ2-7; D might be TRBD2 (5 bases). CDR1 SGHAT and CDR2 FQNNGV come from the germline V gene. The CDR3 spans 15 residues. Trimming removed 1 base from V and 1 base from J, with 11 bases in between. The CDR3 here is CASSLVERESYEQYF. The CDR3 bases are TGTGCCAGCAGCTTAGTTGAGAGGGAATCCTACGAGCAGTACTTC.

The chain links TRBV7-2 to TRBJ2-3; possible D gene TRBD2, 7 bases. Trimming pared 0 bases from V and 2 bases from J, leaving 15 bases between. CDR3 length: 17 amino acids. CDR1 is SGHTA, CDR2 FQGNSA, per germline. CDR3 amino acids: CASSLAGASGLTDTQYF. The DNA of the CDR3 is TGTGCCAGCAGCTTAGCGGGGGCTAGCGGTCTCACAGATACGCAGTATTTT.

The chain joins TRBV19 to TRBJ2-7; 10 nucleotides match TRBD2. The germline CDR1 and CDR2 sequences are LNHDA and SQIVND (reference sequence). The CDR3 loop spans 13 amino acids. Trimming cost V 4 bases and J 5 bases; bases outside gene matches: 2. The CDR3 nucleotides are TGTGCCAGTAGTAGTAGCGGGAGGAACGAGCAGTACTTC. Its translation is CASSSSGRNEQYF.

In DNA, the CDR3 is TGTGCCAGCAGCCGCGGGGGAACTCTTAGCACAGATACGCAGTATTTT. Translating it yields CASSRGGTLSTDTQYF. The gene calls are TRBV6-6 and TRBJ2-3, with TRBD2 identical over 7 bases. After removal of 6 bases from V and 0 bases from J, the junction contained 9 bases not matched to a gene. This CDR3 comprises 16 residues. The germline gives CDR1 MNHNY, CDR2 SVGAGI (reference sequence).

The chain employs TRBV24-1 and TRBJ2-1; 9 bases map to TRBD1. Per germline, CDR1 KGHDR and CDR2 SFDVKD. This CDR3 has 17 amino acids. J was trimmed by 4 bases and V by 4 bases; bases with no gene match: 10. The CDR3 DNA is TGTGCCACCAGTGACCTTAACCGGGACAGGGATTACAATGAGCAGTTCTTC. Amino acids: CATSDLNRDRDYNEQFF.

This chain connects TRBV10-3 to TRBJ1-3; TRBD1 might be the D (5 bases). This CDR3 spans 12 amino acids. Trimming shortened V by 6 bases and J by 8 bases, and 11 bases separated the two germline ends. From germline, CDR1 is ENHRY and CDR2 SYGVKD. The CDR3 DNA follows: TGTGCCATCAGAGGCAGGGCGGACACCATATATTTT. Amino acids: CAIRGRADTIYF.

The chain couples TRBV7-9 to TRBJ2-5; 12 positions agree with TRBD2. The J segment lost 5 bases and the V segment lost 5 bases, leaving 6 bases of the junction unmatched. Per germline, CDR1 SEHNR and CDR2 FQNEAQ (reference sequence). This CDR3 has 15 residues. This CDR3 is CASSRNLAGGETQYF. CDR3 bases: TGTGCCAGCAGCCGAAATCTAGCGGGAGGGGAGACCCAGTACTTC.

This sequence joins TRBV3-1 (or the pseudogene TRBV3-2) and TRBJ2-5, with 13 bases that match TRBD2. Germline V lookup: CDR1 LGHDT, CDR2 YNNKEL (reference sequence). The length of the CDR3 is 15 residues. The ends lost 4 bases at V and 2 bases at J; junction bases unmatched: 1. The CDR3 bases are TGTGCCAGCAGCCCGGGACTAGCGGGACAAGAGACCCAGTACTTC. It codes for CASSPGLAGQETQYF.